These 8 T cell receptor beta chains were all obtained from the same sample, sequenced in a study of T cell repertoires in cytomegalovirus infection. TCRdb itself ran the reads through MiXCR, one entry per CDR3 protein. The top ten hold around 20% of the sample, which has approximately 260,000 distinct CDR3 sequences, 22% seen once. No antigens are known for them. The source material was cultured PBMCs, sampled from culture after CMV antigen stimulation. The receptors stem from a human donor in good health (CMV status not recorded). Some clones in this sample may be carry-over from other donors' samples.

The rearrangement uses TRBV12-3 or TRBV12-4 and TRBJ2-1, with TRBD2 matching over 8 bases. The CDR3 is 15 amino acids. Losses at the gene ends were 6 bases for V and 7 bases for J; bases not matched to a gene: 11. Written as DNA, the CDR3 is TGTGCCAGCAGCTCCGGGACTAGGGCCTGGAATGAGCAGTTCTTC. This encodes CASSSGTRAWNEQFF.

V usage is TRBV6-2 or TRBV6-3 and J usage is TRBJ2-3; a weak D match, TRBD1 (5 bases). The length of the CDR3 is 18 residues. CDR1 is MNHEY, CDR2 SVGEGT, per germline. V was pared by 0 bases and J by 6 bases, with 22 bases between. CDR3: CASSYSKGTGAFLDTQYF. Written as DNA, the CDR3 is TGTGCCAGCAGTTACTCGAAGGGAACAGGAGCCTTTTTGGATACGCAGTATTTT.

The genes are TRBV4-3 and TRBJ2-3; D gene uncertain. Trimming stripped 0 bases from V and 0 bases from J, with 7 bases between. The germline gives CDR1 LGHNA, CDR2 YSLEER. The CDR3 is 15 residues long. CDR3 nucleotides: TGCGCCAGCAGCCAAGATTCAGGAAGCACAGATACGCAGTATTTT. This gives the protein CASSQDSGSTDTQYF.

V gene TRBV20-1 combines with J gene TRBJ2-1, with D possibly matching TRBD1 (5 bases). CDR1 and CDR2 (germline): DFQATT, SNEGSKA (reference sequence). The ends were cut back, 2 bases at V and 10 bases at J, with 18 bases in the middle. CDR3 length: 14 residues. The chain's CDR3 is CSARTEVVPGEQFF. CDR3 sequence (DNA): TGCAGTGCTAGAACCGAGGTCGTGCCAGGGGAGCAGTTCTTC.

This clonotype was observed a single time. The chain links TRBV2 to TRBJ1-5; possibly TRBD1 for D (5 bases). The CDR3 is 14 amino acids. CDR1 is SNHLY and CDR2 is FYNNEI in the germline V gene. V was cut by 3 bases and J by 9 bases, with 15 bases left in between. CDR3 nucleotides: TGTGCCAGCAGTGACGGGCGGGGACGACGGCCCCAGCATTTT. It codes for CASSDGRGRRPQHF.

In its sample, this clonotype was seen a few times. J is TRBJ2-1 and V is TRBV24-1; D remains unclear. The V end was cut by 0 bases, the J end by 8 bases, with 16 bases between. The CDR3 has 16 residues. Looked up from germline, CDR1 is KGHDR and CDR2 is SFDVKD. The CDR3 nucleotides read TGTGCCACCAGTGATTTGCCAAGCTTCCAACCATATGAGCAGTTCTTC. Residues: CATSDLPSFQPYEQFF.

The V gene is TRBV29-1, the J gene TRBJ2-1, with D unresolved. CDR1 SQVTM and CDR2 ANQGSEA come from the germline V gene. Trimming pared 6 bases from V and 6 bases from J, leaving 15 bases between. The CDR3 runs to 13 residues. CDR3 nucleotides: TGCAGCGTGGTTATTGTGACTGGCAATGAGCAGTTCTTC. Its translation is CSVVIVTGNEQFF.

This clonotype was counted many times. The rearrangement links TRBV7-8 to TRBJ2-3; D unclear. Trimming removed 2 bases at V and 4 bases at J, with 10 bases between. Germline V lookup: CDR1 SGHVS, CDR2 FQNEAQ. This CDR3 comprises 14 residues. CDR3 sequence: CASSLLSLSDTQYF. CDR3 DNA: TGTGCCAGCAGCTTACTATCCCTTTCAGATACGCAGTATTTT. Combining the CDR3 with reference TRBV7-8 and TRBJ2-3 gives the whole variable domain GAGVSQSPRYKVAKRGQDVALRCDPISGHVSLFWYQQALGQGPEFLTYFQNEAQLDKSGLPSDRFFAERPEGSVSTLKIQRTQQEDSAVYLCASSLLSLSDTQYFGPGTRLTVL.